Shown below are 5 T cell receptor beta chains from a single sample sequenced in a study of blood T cells in healthy people across ages. Next came a second PCR, run for roughly 6 to 11 cycles, which used a sample-barcoded 5' primer along with a J-beta primer mix. Using its own MiXCR run on the 5' RACE reads, TCRdb lists one record per CDR3 protein. The sample consists of over 1,500,000 distinct CDR3 sequences, more than 35% of them appearing once. Sequencing used blood. The receptors here all came from a human donor in good health.

This chain uses TRBV20-1 with TRBJ2-1; TRBD1 agrees at 9 bases. This CDR3 region has 15 residues. CDR1 is DFQATT and CDR2 is SNEGSKA in the germline V gene (reference sequence). V trimming: 6 bases; J trimming: 9 bases; junction bases outside the gene matches: 15. CDR3 nucleotide sequence: TGCAGTGCCATTAATCCGGGACAGGGATTCGGTGAGCAGTTCTTC. It specifies CSAINPGQGFGEQFF.

Worth noting for this clonotype: With a much larger clone just one base away, this may be a read error. This chain connects TRBV7-9 to TRBJ1-2; no clear D. Germline-derived CDR1 and CDR2 are SEHNR and FQNEAQ (reference sequence). V lost 11 bases and J 3 bases, leaving 19 bases between the germline ends. The CDR3 has 14 amino acids. The CDR3 region has the DNA TGTGCCGGCGGGAGTTCCCAAGGGTACTATGGCTACACCTTC. This codes for CAGGSSQGYYGYTF.

The genes are TRBV11-2 and TRBJ2-4, with 7 nucleotides matching TRBD1. From germline, CDR1 is SGHAT and CDR2 FQNNGV. The trim removed 2 bases at V and 1 base at J, leaving 23 bases unmatched. The length of the CDR3 is 22 residues. The CDR3: CASSLKIYSGSRQGEAKNIQYF. CDR3 coding DNA: TGTGCCAGCAGCTTAAAGATTTACTCCGGTTCTCGGCAGGGGGAGGCCAAAAACATTCAGTACTTC.

The chain recombines TRBV6-2 or TRBV6-3 with TRBJ1-2; 10 positions agree with TRBD1. Germline V gene lookup returns CDR1 MNHEY and CDR2 SVGEGT. With V trimmed by 4 bases and J by 3 bases, 2 bases remained unmatched. The CDR3 contains 14 residues. The CDR3: CASSWTGGYYGYTF. The CDR3 nucleotides are TGTGCCAGCAGTTGGACAGGGGGATACTATGGCTACACCTTC.

The CDR3 DNA is TGCAGCGCCGAGACAGGGGAAGAAAGTGGCTACACCTTC. Translating gives CSAETGEESGYTF. The chain has TRBV29-1 and TRBJ1-2; 8 bases align to TRBD1. CDR3 length: 13 residues. The germline V gene has CDR1 SQVTM and CDR2 ANQGSEA. The trim removed 7 bases at V and 7 bases at J, leaving 11 bases unmatched.